This entry is about one T cell receptor (beta chain). This clone has only one observation. Its specific antigen is unknown. Qualities for individual bases were not recorded, and no much larger clone is one base off. Enrolling through a virtual design, the prospective study's participants ranged in age from roughly 18 to 95 years and lived across 24 United States geographic areas. In the prospective study, participants were assigned to cohorts based on the clinical history participants reported in a screening survey and a study questionnaire. For ImmuneRACE Cohort 3, a participant was defined as recovered based on two consecutive negative NP/OP PCR tests, clearance by a healthcare professional, or resolution of symptoms. In the prospective study, whole blood, serum and a nasopharyngeal or oropharyngeal swab were collected from each participant by mobile phlebotomists. Prospective study participants could optionally give additional blood draws and questionnaires over an approximately 2-month period. Blood samples from the prospective study were shipped frozen or at room temperature prior to DNA extraction.

These data are taken from a study of blood T cell repertoires in COVID-19 (dated by TCRdb to the early 2020s). In terms of the full investigation: Samples covering the acute and convalescent phases of COVID-19 were provided by collaborators in the United States, Italy and Spain. The material from the prospective study consisted of cDNA or gDNA derived from T cells, B-cell-depleted T cells, or PBMCs. HLA class I and class II types, where available, came from metadata supplied by the sample provider rather than from assay-based typing. A freely available public database, intended as a resource for researchers studying the immune response to SARS-CoV-2, is where the repertoires were released. Deeply sampled blood TCRbeta repertoires from subjects exposed to, actively infected with, or recovered from COVID-19 were included in the dataset. The sample metadata nearly always contained a de-identified subject ID, COVID-19 status, age in years and sex. Samples were obtained from the ongoing ImmuneRACE study (first 160 participants) and from 1,254 subjects provided by 6 global collaborators. Beyond this particular receptor, the publication reports: The quantity of clinical and demographic metadata differed by source and by participant and was supplied without curation.

TCRbeta CDR3 regions were amplified from genomic DNA using the immunoSEQ Assay, a bias-controlled multiplex PCR. Processing in the source paper ran as follows. The number of nucleated cells in each sample was estimated by amplification of reference gene primers within the assay. To quantify the absolute abundance of each unique TCRbeta CDR3 rearrangement, sequence reads were collapsed and filtered. For each sample, productive Simpson clonality was calculated as the square root of Simpson's diversity index across productive rearrangements. TCRdb's version of the immuneACCESS table is confined to in-frame rearrangements and falls short of the full clone set. An unresolved V gene accounts for under half of the shortfall where checked; the remainder is of unknown origin. V, J and clone size were drawn from that table, and D and trimming were deduced from the DNA. This sample comprises roughly 150,000 clones, roughly 80% of them detected only once. The leading ten clones occupy 6.2% of the sample.

V loses 0 bases at its end and J loses 3 bases; junction bases beyond the gene matches: 8. Inclusive of the bounding cysteine and phenylalanine, the CDR3 is 16 residues long. Just the 48-base CDR3 DNA is kept, in frame starting at base 1. CDR1 SGDLS and CDR2 YYNGEE are derived from the germline V gene. This chain joins TRBV9 to TRBJ1-2; 7 bases in the junction line up with TRBD1. Input material: PBMCs or T cells enriched from blood (not recorded which). The sequence was collected from a woman aged 40-49 years who had recovered from COVID-19. The CDR3 reads CASSVEGTAQYYGYTF. The DNA sequence follows: TGTGCCAGCAGCGTAGAAGGGACAGCGCAATACTATGGCTACACCTTC.